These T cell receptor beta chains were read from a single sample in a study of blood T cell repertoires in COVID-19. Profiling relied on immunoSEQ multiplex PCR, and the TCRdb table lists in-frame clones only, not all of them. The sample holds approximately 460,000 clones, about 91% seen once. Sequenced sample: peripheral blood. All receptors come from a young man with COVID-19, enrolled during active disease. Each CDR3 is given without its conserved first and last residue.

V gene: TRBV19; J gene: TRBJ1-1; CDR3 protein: ASSIGAGTEAF
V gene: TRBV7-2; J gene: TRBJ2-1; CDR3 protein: ASSPRGLAGNEQF
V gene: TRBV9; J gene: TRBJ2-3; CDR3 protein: ASSPRGRGQDTQY
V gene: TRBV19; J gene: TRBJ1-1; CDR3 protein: ASSMGGGMNTEAF
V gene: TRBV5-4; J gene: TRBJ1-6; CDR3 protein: ASSSLQGAGSPLH
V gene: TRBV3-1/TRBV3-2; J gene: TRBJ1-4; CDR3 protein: ASSSDRGREKLF
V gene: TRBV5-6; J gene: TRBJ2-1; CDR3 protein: ASSLGAGRHNEQF
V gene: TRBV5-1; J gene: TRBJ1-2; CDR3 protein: ASSPGQKSYGYT
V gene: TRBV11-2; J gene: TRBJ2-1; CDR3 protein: ASSFFASSEQF
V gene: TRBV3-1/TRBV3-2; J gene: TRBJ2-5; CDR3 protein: ASSQDLGLAGGRGETQY
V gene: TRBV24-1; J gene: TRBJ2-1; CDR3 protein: APQGGSYNEQF
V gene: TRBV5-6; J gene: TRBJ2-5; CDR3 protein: ASSLGGEVQGQY
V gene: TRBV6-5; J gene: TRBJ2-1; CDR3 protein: ASSYLASQF
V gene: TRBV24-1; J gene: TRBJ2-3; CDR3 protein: ATSVSSDTQY
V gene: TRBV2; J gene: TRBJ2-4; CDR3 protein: ASSPRPQGYIQY
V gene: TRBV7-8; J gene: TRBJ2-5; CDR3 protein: ASSLDASGRLETQY
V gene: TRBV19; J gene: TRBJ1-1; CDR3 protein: ASTGNTEAF
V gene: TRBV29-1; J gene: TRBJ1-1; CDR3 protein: SVVGGRWVTEAF
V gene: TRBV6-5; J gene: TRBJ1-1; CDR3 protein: ASSQGTEAF
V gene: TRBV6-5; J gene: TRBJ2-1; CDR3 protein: ASTSGTSASNEQF
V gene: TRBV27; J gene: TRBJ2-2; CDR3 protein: ASRETGTPLVLF
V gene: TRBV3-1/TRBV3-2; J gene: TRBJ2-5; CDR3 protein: ASSQDPSGTQY
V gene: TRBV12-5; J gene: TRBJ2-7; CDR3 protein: ASVQDLYEQY
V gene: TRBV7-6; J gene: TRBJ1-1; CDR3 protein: ASSLVSLGQLNTEAF
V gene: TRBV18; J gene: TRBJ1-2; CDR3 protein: ASLQSGNYGYT
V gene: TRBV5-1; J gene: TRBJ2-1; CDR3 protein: ASKRQGEDEQF
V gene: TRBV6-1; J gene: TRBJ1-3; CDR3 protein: ASSEQGGNTIY
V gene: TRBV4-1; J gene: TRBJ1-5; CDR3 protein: ASSPPLKGAIDQPQH
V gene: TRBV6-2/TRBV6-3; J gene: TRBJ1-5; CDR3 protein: ASSEASGRISPQH
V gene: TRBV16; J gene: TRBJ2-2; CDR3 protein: ASSQSYGSYTGELF
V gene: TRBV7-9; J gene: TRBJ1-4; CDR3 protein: ASSLERGEKLF
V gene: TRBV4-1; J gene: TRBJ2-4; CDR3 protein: ASSQDGDIRPDIQY